This TCR beta chain was recorded in a study of shared clonotypes between healthy human individuals. Overall study context: Aged 18 to 49, the donors were two women and a few men.

Each cell subset's genomic DNA was divided evenly among several immunoSEQ plates. It was around 180 ng DNA, 25,000 to 35,000 T cell genomes, that sorted-subset replicate PCRs used. Repertoires were generated with immunoSEQ multiplex PCR, while TCRdb's copy carries only in-frame clones and drops some. The sample lists 1.5 million to 2.5 million clones; about 95% were seen once. CD8 cells classed as naive were CD45RO-negative and positively selected for CCR7, excluding terminally differentiated effector memory CD45RA+ cells. Donors, without exception, were Caucasian adults residing in Nashville, Tennessee. The sample consisted of naive CD8+ T cells sorted from blood. This clonotype was sampled from a man younger than 35 in good health.

This CDR3 is CASSLTPDPLYEQYF. The CDR3 bases are TGTGCCAGCAGCTTGACACCCGATCCCCTTTACGAGCAGTACTTC. V usage is TRBV7-2 and J usage is TRBJ2-7; D remains ambiguous. Germline CDR1 reads SGHTA; CDR2 reads FQGNSA. CDR3 length: 15 residues. Trimming took off 3 bases at V and 4 bases at J, with 16 bases between the two ends.